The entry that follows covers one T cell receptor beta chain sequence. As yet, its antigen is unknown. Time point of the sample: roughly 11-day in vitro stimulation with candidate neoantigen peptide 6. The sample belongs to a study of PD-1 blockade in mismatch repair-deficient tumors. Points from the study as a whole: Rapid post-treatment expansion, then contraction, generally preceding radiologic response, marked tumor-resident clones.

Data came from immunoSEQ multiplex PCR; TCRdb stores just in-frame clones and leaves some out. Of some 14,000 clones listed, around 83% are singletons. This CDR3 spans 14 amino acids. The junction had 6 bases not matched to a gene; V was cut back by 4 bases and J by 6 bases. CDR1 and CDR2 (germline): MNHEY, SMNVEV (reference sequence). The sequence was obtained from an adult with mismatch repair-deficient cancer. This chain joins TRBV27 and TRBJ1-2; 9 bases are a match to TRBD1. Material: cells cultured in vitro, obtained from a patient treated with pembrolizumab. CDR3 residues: CASSSSGTGNGYTF. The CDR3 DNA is TGTGCCAGCAGTTCATCCGGGACAGGGAATGGCTACACCTTC.